The entry that follows covers one T cell receptor (beta chain) sequence. Using a J-beta primer mix together with a sample-barcoded 5' primer, a second PCR was run for about 6 to 11 cycles. Via MiXCR, TCRdb re-called the 5' RACE reads, giving one row per CDR3 protein. This sample has a few hundred thousand distinct CDR3 sequences; roughly half occur once, and the top ten carry over 40%. This sample was taken from a study of blood T cells in healthy people across ages. The people who gave samples were healthy Caucasians from Russia, aged about 6 to 100. With 0 bases clipped from V and 2 bases from J, the junction kept 2 bases outside the gene matches. The CDR3 spans 17 residues. CDR1 and CDR2 from the germline V gene are LNHNV and YYDKDF (reference sequence).

The chain is built from TRBV15 and TRBJ2-6, with 9 bases lining up with TRBD2. Input material: blood. This TCR derives from a man aged 60 to 75 in good health. The CDR3 coding sequence is TGTGCCACCAGCAGAGATCTAGCGGGGACTGGGGCCAACGTCCTGACTTTC. Encoded protein: CATSRDLAGTGANVLTF.